The 18 T cell receptor beta chains reported below all come from one sample, sequenced in a study of blood T cell repertoires in COVID-19. TCRdb's table, derived via immunoSEQ multiplex PCR, lists solely in-frame clones and lacks some. The sample has tens of thousands of clones; 78% are singletons. Sequencing was done on a sample of peripheral blood. These receptors were collected from a human donor in a cohort sampled during active COVID-19.

V gene TRBV7-3 combines with J gene TRBJ1-6; 7 bases agree with TRBD1. The junction had 3 bases not matched to a gene; V was cut back by 0 bases and J by 7 bases. The CDR3 has 15 amino acids. The germline V gene has CDR1 SGHTA and CDR2 FQGTGA. The CDR3 region has the DNA TGTGCCAGCAGCTTAACGGGACAGCCGAATTCACCCCTCCACTTT. Translating it yields CASSLTGQPNSPLHF.

The chain joins TRBV5-4 to TRBJ1-4; D may be TRBD1 (5 bases). Trimming took off 0 bases at V and 8 bases at J, with 11 bases between the two ends. Per the germline V gene, CDR1 is SGHNT and CDR2 is YYREEE (reference sequence). This CDR3 has 14 residues. DNA of the CDR3: TGTGCCAGCAGCTTGGGGGGGGAAGGGGAAAAACTGTTTTTT. Encoded protein: CASSLGGEGEKLFF.

The rearrangement uses TRBV10-3 and TRBJ2-7; 7 bases match TRBD2. V dropped 8 bases and J dropped 1; count of bases not matched to a gene: 2. The CDR3 covers 12 residues. CDR1 and CDR2 from the germline V gene are ENHRY and SYGVKD. In nucleotides, the CDR3 is TGTGCCATCGGGAGGGGATCCTACGAGCAGTACTTC. Amino acids: CAIGRGSYEQYF.

This CDR3 reads CAISERPNTGELFF. The CDR3 DNA reads as TGTGCCATCTCTGAGCGACCGAACACCGGGGAGCTGTTTTTT. The chain is built from TRBV10-3 and TRBJ2-2; D unclear. Trimming left V 8 bases short and J 0 bases short, with 10 bases between. The CDR3 length is 14 residues. Germline-derived CDR1 and CDR2 are ENHRY and SYGVKD.

There are a few counts of this clone. The rearrangement links TRBV7-8 to TRBJ1-1, with D perhaps TRBD1 (5 bases). From germline, CDR1 is SGHVS and CDR2 FQNEAQ. The V end was cut by 1 base, the J end by 1 base, with 16 bases between. The CDR3 runs 17 residues. Here the CDR3 DNA reads TGTGCCAGCAGCTTAGTAAGACAGTCCGGTTCGAACACTGAAGCTTTCTTT. Protein product: CASSLVRQSGSNTEAFF.

J is TRBJ1-3 and V is TRBV18; possible D gene TRBD1, 6 bases. Trimming removed 3 bases at V and 3 bases at J, with 9 bases between. Germline assignment: CDR1 KGHSH and CDR2 LQKENI. CDR3 length: 14 residues. CDR3 sequence: CASSPATGGNTIYF. Written as DNA, the CDR3 is TGTGCCAGCTCACCCGCGACAGGTGGAAACACCATATATTTT.

The V call is TRBV21-1, the J call TRBJ2-7; the D segment call TRBD1 is taken from the table without a DNA check. TRBV21-1 is an annotated pseudogene. This CDR3 is 14 amino acids long. The CDR3 coding sequence is TGTGCCAGCAGCAACGAGGGACAGAATTACGAGCAGTACTTC. The encoded protein is CASSNEGQNYEQYF.

The rearrangement uses TRBV7-2 and TRBJ2-2; 8 bases map to TRBD1. The CDR3 loop spans 13 amino acids. Germline V gene lookup returns CDR1 SGHTA and CDR2 FQGNSA. With 8 bases clipped from V and 2 bases from J, the junction kept 1 base outside the gene matches. CDR3 region: CASAGGNTGELFF. In DNA form, the CDR3 reads TGTGCCAGCGCAGGGGGCAACACCGGGGAGCTGTTTTTT.

J is TRBJ2-1 and V is TRBV10-3, with 8 bases lining up with TRBD2. Unmatched junction bases numbered 6, after V lost 6 bases and J lost 2 bases. Germline V gives CDR1 ENHRY, CDR2 SYGVKD. The CDR3 is 15 amino acids. The CDR3: CAIRTSGGAYNEQFF. CDR3 sequence (DNA): TGTGCCATCAGGACAAGCGGGGGTGCCTACAATGAGCAGTTCTTC.

The rearrangement links TRBV5-1 to TRBJ2-3; 8 nucleotides match TRBD1. The germline gives CDR1 SGHRS, CDR2 YFSETQ. Trimming at V came to 7 bases and at J to 0 bases, leaving 4 bases not matched to a gene. The CDR3 length is 14 residues. CDR3 sequence: CASLRGLSTDTQYF. CDR3 bases: TGCGCCAGCCTCAGGGGGCTGAGCACAGATACGCAGTATTTT.

V and J are TRBV12-3 or TRBV12-4 and TRBJ1-2; maybe TRBD1 (6 bases). Trimming stripped 2 bases from V and 4 bases from J, with 8 bases between. The CDR3 extends over 13 amino acids. In DNA, the CDR3 is TGTGCCAGCAGTTTAACAGGGACCTATGGCTACACCTTC. Its translation: CASSLTGTYGYTF.

CDR3 DNA: TGCGCCAGCACTACCGGGACTAGCAAACCCTACAATGAGCAGTTCTTC. This gives the protein CASTTGTSKPYNEQFF. The chain links TRBV4-1 to TRBJ2-1; 9 nucleotides agree with TRBD2. V lost 7 bases to trimming and J lost 2 bases; unmatched junction nucleotides: 9. Germline V gene lookup returns CDR1 MGHRA and CDR2 YSYEKL. CDR3 length: 16 amino acids.

The chain recombines TRBV5-1 with TRBJ2-4; no clear D. Trimming removed 5 bases from V and 6 bases from J, with 9 bases in between. The germline CDR1 and CDR2 sequences are SGHRS and YFSETQ. This CDR3 comprises 12 residues. CDR3 region: CASSNELNIQYF. In nucleotides, the CDR3 is TGCGCCAGCAGTAACGAGTTAAACATTCAGTACTTC.

This sequence joins TRBV18 and TRBJ1-3, with 7 bases that match TRBD1. After removal of 5 bases from V and 0 bases from J, the junction contained 7 bases not matched to a gene. Germline CDR1 reads KGHSH; CDR2 reads LQKENI. CDR3 length: 16 amino acids. Here the CDR3 reads CASSNPGQLSGNTIYF. The CDR3 coding sequence is TGTGCCAGCTCAAACCCGGGACAGCTCTCTGGAAACACCATATATTTT.

J is TRBJ1-2 and V is TRBV4-2; D not resolved. The CDR3 consists of 15 residues. Trimming took off 6 bases at V and 3 bases at J, with 17 bases between the two ends. Germline-derived CDR1 and CDR2 are LGHNA and YNFKEQ. The CDR3 nucleotides read TGTGCCAGCAGACGCCTTATTGACGCGGACTATGGCTACACCTTC. This translates into CASRRLIDADYGYTF.

CDR3 DNA sequence: TGTGCCACTCCCCGCACTCATTTGGCTGAAGCTTTCTTT. Encoded protein: CATPRTHLAEAFF. The chain combines TRBV6-5 with TRBJ1-1; D ambiguous. Germline V gene lookup returns CDR1 MNHEY and CDR2 SVGAGI. V was pared by 10 bases and J by 6 bases, with 18 bases between. The CDR3 sequence is 13 residues long.

The chain combines TRBV6-5 with TRBJ1-5, with 8 bases identical to TRBD1. Germline V CDR1 and CDR2: MNHEY, SVGAGI. V lost 6 bases and J lost 7; bases outside the gene matches: 8. The CDR3 loop spans 14 amino acids. Written as DNA, the CDR3 is TGTGCCAGCAGCGACAGGGGTTTGAGGCAGCCCCAGCATTTT. It encodes CASSDRGLRQPQHF.

J is TRBJ1-1 and V is TRBV24-1; 10 bases map to TRBD1. The V and J ends lost 7 bases and 0 bases, in that order; junction bases with no gene match: 4. The CDR3 extends over 15 amino acids. Germline CDR1 KGHDR, CDR2 SFDVKD. The CDR3 bases are TGTGCCACCAGGGGGACAGGGGCTCTGAACACTGAAGCTTTCTTT. It encodes CATRGTGALNTEAFF.